This T cell receptor beta chain was sequenced for a study of T cell repertoires in cytomegalovirus infection. CDR3 length equals 17 residues. The V gene end was trimmed by 2 bases and the J gene end by 8 bases; junction bases not matched to a gene: 11. Looked up from germline, CDR1 is SGHNT and CDR2 is YENEEA. The sample holds many counts of this clonotype. Antigen specificity is unknown. TCRdb fed the reads into MiXCR, producing one record per CDR3 protein. The data show approximately 990,000 distinct CDR3 sequences, roughly 31% seen once. The genes are TRBV11-3 and TRBJ2-1, with TRBD2 identical over 11 bases. The source was cultured CD8+ T cells from PBMCs, collected from culture after CMV antigen stimulation. This receptor was obtained from a human donor in good health (CMV status not recorded). Some clones in this sample may be carry-over from other donors' samples. The CDR3 here is CASSLRLAGTPGDEQFF. The DNA for the CDR3 is TGTGCCAGCAGCTTACGACTAGCGGGGACTCCTGGGGATGAGCAGTTCTTC. Drawing the rest from reference TRBV11-3 and TRBJ2-1, the complete variable domain is EAGVVQSPRYKIIEKKQPVAFWCNPISGHNTLYWYLQNLGQGPELLIRYENEEAVDDSQLPKDRFSAERLKGVDSTLKIQPAELGDSAVYLCASSLRLAGTPGDEQFFGPGTRLTVL.